This entry features one T cell receptor (beta chain) sequence. Its matching antigen is unknown. The record originates from a study of cytomegalovirus exposure and HLA in healthy donors. Study results and caveats: Testing in vitro showed a few CMV-associated chains specific for CMV antigens.

The PCR ran on 60 Vbeta and 13 Jbeta primers. TCRdb keeps only in-frame clones here, not all; method: immunoSEQ multiplex PCR. The sample totals tens of thousands of clones. This CDR3 contains 15 residues. From germline, CDR1 is KGHSH and CDR2 LQKENI. The junction had 18 bases not matched to a gene; V was cut back by 4 bases and J by 13 bases. The sequence was collected from a man between 45 and 60 years old in good health and CMV-seropositive. The V and J genes are TRBV18 and TRBJ1-2; 7 bases match TRBD1. Material: PBMCs. CDR3 sequence (DNA): TGTGCCAGCTCACGGATGAACTTTTACGGGACAGACCTCACCTTC. Translation: CASSRMNFYGTDLTF.